This paragraph reports one TCR beta chain. Germline values: CDR1 MNHEY, CDR2 SVGAGI. V trimming: 7 bases; J trimming: 7 bases; junction bases outside the gene matches: 12. The CDR3 runs 15 residues. In the original analysis: The assay estimated nucleated cells by amplifying reference gene primers. The data were produced by immunoSEQ multiplex PCR, yet TCRdb's version contains in-frame clones alone and is incomplete. V and J calls and clone size follow that table, whereas D and trimming were derived from the DNA. In the table there are 110,000 to 150,000 clones, approximately 90% of which are singletons. This sample is drawn from a study of blood T cell repertoires in COVID-19. Study at large: Some COVID-19 samples were acute and others convalescent; all came from the United States, Italy and Spain. The analysed material was cDNA or gDNA that came from T cells, B-cell-depleted T cells, or PBMCs.

The V call is TRBV6-5, the J call TRBJ2-5; the match to TRBD2 covers 10 bases. The TCR was taken from a man in his sixties with active or convalescent COVID-19. Material: peripheral blood. Here the CDR3 reads CASIPMTSGSGTQYF. Here the CDR3 DNA reads TGTGCCAGCATCCCCATGACTAGCGGGTCAGGGACCCAGTACTTC.